This T cell receptor (beta chain) was profiled in a study of blood T cell repertoires in COVID-19. Participants were aged 18 to 89 years, lived in roughly 23 US areas, and enrolled virtually. Symptom resolution, clearance, or two negative PCRs marked donors in Cohort 3 as recovered. The assay was immunoSEQ multiplex PCR, and TCRdb's table has in-frame clones only and misses some. Among around 230,000 clones listed, roughly 77% were seen once. The length of the CDR3 is 13 residues. Germline lookup yields CDR1 WNHNN and CDR2 SYGVQD (reference sequence). The V and J ends lost 0 bases and 6 bases respectively, with 8 bases between them.

This clonotype was obtained from a man aged 40-49 years who had recovered from COVID-19. The source material was PBMCs or T cells enriched from blood (not recorded which). The chain joins TRBV10-1 to TRBJ2-5, with a tentative D call TRBD2 (6 bases). Here the CDR3 DNA reads TGCGCCAGCAGTGAGTCCGGACTAAAGACCCAGTACTTC. It translates to CASSESGLKTQYF.